This T cell receptor beta chain was sequenced during a study of T cell responses to AZD1222 COVID-19 vaccine. Study as a whole: Second-dose timings of about 4 or about 12 weeks were pooled.

Repertoires were generated with immunoSEQ multiplex PCR, while TCRdb's copy carries only in-frame clones and drops some. This sample has 120,000 to 150,000 clones, with about 93% found just once. Regarding the study as a whole: Repertoire sampling occurred only after the peak T cell response. A mostly white British donor set with more females was recruited, and clonal diversity was possibly underestimated. Spike was spanned by vaccine-associated CD4 TCRs, with dominance at 160-218 and 743-854.

Concerning this clone: Its antigen is unidentified.

Trimming pared 5 bases from V and 8 bases from J, leaving 11 bases between. This CDR3 spans 12 amino acids. This clonotype was obtained from an adult in good health. J is TRBJ2-3 and V is TRBV12-3 or TRBV12-4; D is possibly TRBD1 (5 bases). The sample in question was peripheral blood, obtained on day 0 of AZD1222 vaccination. CDR3 amino acids: CASSPQGGTQYF. CDR3 sequence (DNA): TGTGCCAGCAGTCCGCAGGGTGGTACGCAGTATTTT.